The rows below give T cell receptor beta chains drawn from one sample of a study of shared clonotypes between healthy human individuals. Produced via immunoSEQ multiplex PCR; TCRdb's table is partial and in-frame only. The data contain millions of clones, roughly 96% of them singletons. The sequenced material came from naive CD4+ T cells sorted from blood. These receptors all come from a man aged 18 to 30 in good health. Each CDR3 is given with its conserved first and last residue. The D gene is left open where the match is weak. The listing skips clone size in some rows; elsewhere it reads once, few, many or a size class.

len	v_gene	d_gene	abundance	j_gene	CDR3aa	CDR3nt
15	TRBV15	NA	NA	TRBJ2-1	CATSRGRDRYNEQFF	TGTGCCACCAGCAGAGGGCGGGACCGCTACAATGAGCAGTTCTTC
17	TRBV25-1	NA	NA	TRBJ2-3	CASAERGSASLRDTQYF	TGTGCCAGCGCCGAAAGGGGGTCCGCCTCCCTTCGGGATACGCAGTATTTT
15	TRBV28	NA	NA	TRBJ1-2	CASDTTGSSNYGYTF	TGTGCCAGCGATACGACAGGCTCGTCTAACTATGGCTACACCTTC
14	TRBV5-1	NA	NA	TRBJ1-2	CASSLEPSVPGYTF	TGCGCCAGCAGCTTGGAACCTTCGGTTCCGGGCTACACCTTC
16	TRBV7-9	NA	NA	TRBJ1-6	CASSSTTVGYNSPLHF	TGTGCCAGCAGCTCCACGACAGTGGGCTATAATTCACCCCTCCACTTT
15	TRBV10-3	TRBD1	NA	TRBJ1-1	CAISGYPGQGTEAFF	TGTGCCATCAGTGGATACCCGGGACAGGGGACTGAAGCTTTCTTT
13	TRBV29-1	TRBD2	NA	TRBJ2-1	CSVASGRLNEQFF	TGCAGCGTTGCTAGCGGGAGACTGAATGAGCAGTTCTTC
13	TRBV6-5	NA	NA	TRBJ1-4	CASRSGSSEKLFF	TGTGCCAGCAGGTCAGGGAGTTCTGAAAAACTGTTTTTT
13	TRBV5-1	NA	NA	TRBJ1-2	CASSEQGIYGYTF	TGCGCCAGCAGCGAACAGGGCATCTATGGCTACACCTTC
13	TRBV30	NA	NA	TRBJ2-1	CAWRREGNNEQFF	TGTGCCTGGAGACGGGAAGGCAACAATGAGCAGTTCTTC
17	TRBV5-1	NA	once	TRBJ2-2	CASSLFRPGLTTGELFF	TGCGCCAGCAGCTTGTTTCGTCCAGGGTTAACAACCGGGGAGCTGTTTTTT
12	TRBV2	NA	NA	TRBJ1-6	CASSGEGSPLHF	TGTGCCAGCAGTGGGGAGGGGTCACCCCTCCACTTT
14	TRBV6-1	TRBD1	NA	TRBJ1-5	CASAVGTDNQPQHF	TGTGCCAGCGCTGTGGGGACAGACAATCAGCCCCAGCATTTT
15	TRBV5-1	TRBD2	NA	TRBJ2-7	CASSLGTSGTYEQYF	TGCGCCAGCAGCTTGGGGACTAGCGGGACCTACGAGCAGTACTTC
15	TRBV6-1	TRBD1	NA	TRBJ1-2	CASSESWTGTDGYTF	TGTGCCAGCAGTGAATCGTGGACAGGGACGGATGGCTACACCTTC
13	TRBV11-2	NA	many	TRBJ1-2	CASSLATDYGYTF	TGTGCCAGCAGCTTAGCGACGGATTATGGCTACACCTTC
15	TRBV4-3	NA	NA	TRBJ1-1	CASSLMTAGGTEAFF	TGCGCCAGCAGCCTTATGACGGCGGGGGGGACTGAAGCTTTCTTT
15	TRBV9	TRBD1	NA	TRBJ1-1	CASSVSGTGDTEAFF	TGTGCCAGCAGCGTCTCCGGGACAGGGGATACTGAAGCTTTCTTT
13	TRBV30	NA	NA	TRBJ1-6	CAWTDDPNSPLHF	TGTGCCTGGACGGACGACCCGAATTCACCCCTCCACTTT
15	TRBV4-1	NA	NA	TRBJ2-3	CASSPRVADTDTQYF	TGCGCCAGCAGCCCTCGGGTAGCTGACACAGATACGCAGTATTTT
14	TRBV5-4	TRBD2	NA	TRBJ2-7	CASRRRGSSYEQYF	TGTGCCAGCAGACGGCGGGGGAGCTCCTACGAGCAGTACTTC
16	TRBV14	TRBD2	NA	TRBJ2-7	CASSRTSGSVLYEQYF	TGTGCCAGCTCCCGGACTAGCGGGAGCGTCCTTTACGAGCAGTACTTC
16	TRBV5-1	TRBD2	NA	TRBJ2-2	CASSLAAGGPGGELFF	TGCGCCAGCAGCTTGGCAGCGGGAGGGCCCGGCGGGGAGCTGTTTTTT
14	TRBV5-4	NA	NA	TRBJ2-5	CASSLTLAGETQYF	TGTGCCAGCAGCTTGACGCTAGCCGGAGAGACCCAGTACTTC
17	TRBV9	NA	NA	TRBJ1-3	CASSVGRGAISGNTIYF	TGTGCCAGCAGCGTAGGAAGGGGGGCAATCTCTGGAAACACCATATATTTT
14	TRBV19	NA	NA	TRBJ2-2	CASSISSNTGELFF	TGTGCCAGTAGTATATCTAGTAACACCGGGGAGCTGTTTTTT
15	TRBV5-4	TRBD1	NA	TRBJ1-2	CASSSPLTGDRGYTF	TGTGCCAGCAGCTCGCCCCTCACAGGGGATCGCGGCTACACCTTC
13	TRBV15	NA	NA	TRBJ2-1	CATQQGRERELFF	TGTGCCACCCAACAGGGGCGGGAAAGGGAGTTGTTCTTC
15	TRBV4-1	TRBD1	NA	TRBJ1-1	CASSLRQGWGTEAFF	TGCGCCAGCAGCCTACGACAGGGTTGGGGCACTGAAGCTTTCTTT
16	TRBV9	TRBD2	NA	TRBJ2-2	CASSASGRELSGELFF	TGTGCCAGCAGCGCGTCCGGGCGGGAGTTGAGCGGGGAGCTGTTTTTT
12	TRBV19	NA	NA	TRBJ1-5	CASTTPGAPQHF	TGTGCCAGTACCACCCCCGGAGCGCCCCAGCATTTT
15	TRBV5-8	NA	NA	TRBJ2-7	CASSLSYYSPYEQYF	TGTGCCAGCAGCCTCTCTTACTACTCCCCCTACGAGCAGTACTTC
13	TRBV19	NA	once	TRBJ2-7	CASSRNSPYEQYF	TGTGCCAGTAGTAGAAATTCCCCCTACGAGCAGTACTTC
14	TRBV11-3	TRBD1	NA	TRBJ1-2	CASSCSDRGYGYTF	TGTGCCAGCAGCTGCTCGGACAGGGGCTATGGCTACACCTTC
17	TRBV5-1	TRBD1	NA	TRBJ1-1	CASSPTWDRSVTTEAFF	TGCGCCAGCAGCCCAACATGGGACAGGTCTGTGACCACTGAAGCTTTCTTT
14	TRBV21-1	NA	NA	TRBJ1-1	CASSFNRENTEAFF	TGTGCCAGCAGCTTTAACAGGGAGAACACTGAAGCTTTCTTT
13	TRBV29-1	TRBD1	NA	TRBJ2-7	CSVGGQHSYEQYF	TGCAGCGTTGGGGGACAGCACTCCTACGAGCAGTACTTC
16	TRBV5-1	NA	NA	TRBJ1-4	CASSTTGIETNEKLFF	TGCGCCAGCAGCACCACAGGGATAGAAACTAATGAAAAACTGTTTTTT